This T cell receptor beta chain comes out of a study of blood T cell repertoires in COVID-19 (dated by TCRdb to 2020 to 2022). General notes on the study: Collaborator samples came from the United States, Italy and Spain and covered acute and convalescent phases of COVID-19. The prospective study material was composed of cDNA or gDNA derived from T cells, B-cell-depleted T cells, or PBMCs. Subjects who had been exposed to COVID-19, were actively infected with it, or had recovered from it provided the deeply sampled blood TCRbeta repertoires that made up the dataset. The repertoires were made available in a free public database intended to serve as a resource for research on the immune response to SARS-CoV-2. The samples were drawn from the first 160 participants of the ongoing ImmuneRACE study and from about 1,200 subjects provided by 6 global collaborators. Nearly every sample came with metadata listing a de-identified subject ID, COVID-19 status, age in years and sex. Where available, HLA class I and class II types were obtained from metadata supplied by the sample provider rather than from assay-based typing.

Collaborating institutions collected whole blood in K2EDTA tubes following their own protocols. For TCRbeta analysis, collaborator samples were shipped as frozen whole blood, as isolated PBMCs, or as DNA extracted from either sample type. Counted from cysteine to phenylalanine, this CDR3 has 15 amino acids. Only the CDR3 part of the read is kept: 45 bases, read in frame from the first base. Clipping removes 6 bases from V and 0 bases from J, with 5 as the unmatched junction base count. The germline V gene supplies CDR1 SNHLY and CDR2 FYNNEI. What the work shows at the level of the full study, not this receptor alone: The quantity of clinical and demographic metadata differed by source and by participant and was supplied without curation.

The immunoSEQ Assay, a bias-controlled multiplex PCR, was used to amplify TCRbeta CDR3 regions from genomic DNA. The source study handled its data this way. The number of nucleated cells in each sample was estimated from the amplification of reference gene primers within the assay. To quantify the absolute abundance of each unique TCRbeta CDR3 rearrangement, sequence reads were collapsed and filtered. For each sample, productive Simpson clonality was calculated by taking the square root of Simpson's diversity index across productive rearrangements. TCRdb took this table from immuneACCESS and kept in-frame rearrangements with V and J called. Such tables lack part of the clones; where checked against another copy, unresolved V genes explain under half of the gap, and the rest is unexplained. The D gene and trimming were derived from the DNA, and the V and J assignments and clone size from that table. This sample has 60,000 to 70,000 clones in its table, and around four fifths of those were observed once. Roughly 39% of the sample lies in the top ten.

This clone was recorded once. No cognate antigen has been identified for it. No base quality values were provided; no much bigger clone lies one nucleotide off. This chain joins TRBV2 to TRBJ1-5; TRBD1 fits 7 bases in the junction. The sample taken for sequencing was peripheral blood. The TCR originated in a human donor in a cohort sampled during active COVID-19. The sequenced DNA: TGTGCCAGCAGCAAGACAGGGAATAGCAATCAGCCCCAGCATTTT. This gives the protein CASSKTGNSNQPQHF.